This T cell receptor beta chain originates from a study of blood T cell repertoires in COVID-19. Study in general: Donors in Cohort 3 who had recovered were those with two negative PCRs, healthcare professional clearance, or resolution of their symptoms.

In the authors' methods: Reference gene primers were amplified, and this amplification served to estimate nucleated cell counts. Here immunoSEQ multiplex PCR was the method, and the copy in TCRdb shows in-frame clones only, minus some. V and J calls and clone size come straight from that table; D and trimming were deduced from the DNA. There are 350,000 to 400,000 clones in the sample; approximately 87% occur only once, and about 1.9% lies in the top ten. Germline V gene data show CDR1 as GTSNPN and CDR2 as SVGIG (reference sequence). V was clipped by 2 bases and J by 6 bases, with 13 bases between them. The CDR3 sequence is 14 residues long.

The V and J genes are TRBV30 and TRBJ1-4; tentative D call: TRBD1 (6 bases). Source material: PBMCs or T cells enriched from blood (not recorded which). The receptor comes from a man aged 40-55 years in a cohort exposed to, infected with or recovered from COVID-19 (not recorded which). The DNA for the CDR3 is TGTGCCTGGAGTCTCCAGGGGATGCATGAAAAACTGTTTTTT. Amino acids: CAWSLQGMHEKLFF.